These T cell receptor beta chains were read from a single sample in a study of blood T cell repertoires in COVID-19. The method was immunoSEQ multiplex PCR; TCRdb's version includes in-frame clones alone and lacks a portion of them. The sample contains 200,000 or so clones, 85% to 90% of which appear only once. Sequenced: PBMCs or T cells enriched from blood (not recorded which). The receptor source for this set is a woman younger than 30 in a cohort exposed to, infected with or recovered from COVID-19 (not recorded which). Each CDR3 is given with its conserved first and last residue. The D gene is left open where the match is weak. Only some rows state a clone size, as once, few, many or a class for expanded clones.

J | D | length | size | V | DNA | CDR3
TRBJ2-3 | TRBD2 | 14 | - | TRBV10-3 | TGTGCCATCAGGCAGCGGGGTAACACAGATACGCAGTATTTT | CAIRQRGNTDTQYF
TRBJ2-7 | - | 12 | once | TRBV20-1 | TGCAGTGCTAGTTCCCCAGACTACGAGCAGTACTTC | CSASSPDYEQYF
TRBJ2-1 | - | 16 | - | TRBV5-1 | TGCGCCAGCAGCTTGGTTTGGCTAGCGACGGACAATGAGCAGTTCTTC | CASSLVWLATDNEQFF
TRBJ1-2 | - | 15 | - | TRBV28 | TGTGCCAGCAGTCGAATGGGGGCGAGTGACTATGGCTACACCTTC | CASSRMGASDYGYTF
TRBJ2-1 | TRBD2 | 16 | - | TRBV7-6 | TGTGCCAGCAGCCTAGATGCGGGAGGACACTACAATGAGCAGTTCTTC | CASSLDAGGHYNEQFF
TRBJ1-5 | TRBD1 | 19 | - | TRBV4-1 | TGCGCCAGCAGCCAAGATGGGAGGGACAGGGGTAGGGGGAATCAGCCCCAGCATTTT | CASSQDGRDRGRGNQPQHF
TRBJ2-2 | TRBD2 | 17 | once | TRBV7-2 | TGTGCCAGCAGCTTGTGGCTAGCGGGTTCCGACGGCGGGGAGCTGTTTTTT | CASSLWLAGSDGGELFF
TRBJ2-1 | TRBD2 | 15 | - | TRBV28 | TGTGCCAGCAGCCTCCGGGACTACCAATACAATGAGCAGTTCTTC | CASSLRDYQYNEQFF
TRBJ2-2 | TRBD1 | 16 | - | TRBV28 | TGTGCCAGCACAAACTACAGGGGGGAGAACACCGGGGAGCTGTTTTTT | CASTNYRGENTGELFF
TRBJ1-2 | - | 14 | - | TRBV7-9 | TGTGCCAGCAGCCGGGGGGAGCGGAACTATGGCTACACCTTC | CASSRGERNYGYTF
TRBJ2-1 | - | 19 | - | TRBV14 | TGTGCCAGCAGCCAAGGTCCCCCGAGTCATAGGAGCTCCTACAATGAGCAGTTCTTC | CASSQGPPSHRSSYNEQFF
TRBJ2-7 | TRBD1 | 15 | - | TRBV7-3 | TGTGCCAGCAGCCTCTGGGGGACAGGGATCGACGAGCAGTACTTC | CASSLWGTGIDEQYF
TRBJ1-3 | - | 13 | - | TRBV4-2 | TGTGCCAGCAGCCCTTCCCCTGGAAACACCATATATTTT | CASSPSPGNTIYF
TRBJ2-1 | TRBD2 | 15 | - | TRBV5-1 | TGCGCCAGCAGCTTGGCGAGCGGGGCTTACAATGAGCAGTTCTTC | CASSLASGAYNEQFF
TRBJ2-7 | - | 13 | - | TRBV6-2/TRBV6-3 | TGTGCCAGCAGTCGGGAAGGCTTCTACGAGCAGTACTTC | CASSREGFYEQYF
TRBJ1-2 | TRBD1 | 15 | - | TRBV24-1 | TGTGCCACCAGTGATTCGGGGACAGGGGACTATGGCTACACCTTC | CATSDSGTGDYGYTF
TRBJ2-6 | TRBD1 | 18 | - | TRBV6-4 | TGTGCCAGCAGTGACTCGGGACAGGGGCCCTCTGGGGCCAACGTCCTGACTTTC | CASSDSGQGPSGANVLTF
TRBJ2-1 | TRBD2 | 16 | - | TRBV19 | TGTGCCAGTAGTATCCCCGGTAGCGGGGGGGCCTATGAGCAGTTCTTC | CASSIPGSGGAYEQFF
TRBJ1-2 | - | 12 | - | TRBV5-6 | TGTGCCAGCAGCTTCGAAGAGTATGGCTACACCTTC | CASSFEEYGYTF
TRBJ1-4 | - | 16 | many | TRBV28 | TGTGCCAGCAGTTTATATCGAGGACAGTATAATGAAAAACTGTTTTTT | CASSLYRGQYNEKLFF
TRBJ2-2 | TRBD1 | 14 | - | TRBV14 | TGTGCCAGCAGCCAAATGACAGGGGCCGGGGAGCTGTTTTTT | CASSQMTGAGELFF
TRBJ1-2 | TRBD1 | 14 | - | TRBV7-8 | TGTGCCAGCAGCCGACAGGGACGGGGGTTGGGCTACACCTTC | CASSRQGRGLGYTF
TRBJ2-1 | TRBD1 | 14 | - | TRBV18 | TGTGCCAGCTCACCACGCCAGGGGGACAATGAGCAGTTCTTC | CASSPRQGDNEQFF
TRBJ1-5 | - | 15 | - | TRBV30 | TGTGCCTGGAGTGTAATGGGTCGGGGGAATCAGCCCCAGCATTTT | CAWSVMGRGNQPQHF
TRBJ2-1 | TRBD1 | 16 | - | TRBV6-1 | TGTGCCAGCAGTGGACCCGGGACAGGGAACTACAATGAGCAGTTCTTC | CASSGPGTGNYNEQFF
TRBJ2-1 | TRBD1 | 15 | - | TRBV5-1 | TGCGCCAGCAGCGGGTGGGACAGGGGCTACAATGAGCAGTTCTTC | CASSGWDRGYNEQFF
TRBJ2-1 | - | 15 | once | TRBV19 | TGTGCCAGTACCCAGGGCCGGAGTACGCAAAATGAGCAGTTCTTC | CASTQGRSTQNEQFF
TRBJ2-7 | - | 14 | - | TRBV7-9 | TGTGCCAGCAGCTTAGCGCTGCGGACACTCGAGCAGTACTTC | CASSLALRTLEQYF
TRBJ1-1 | - | 13 | - | TRBV19 | TGTGCCAGTAGTCGGGAATCGAACACTGAAGCTTTCTTT | CASSRESNTEAFF
TRBJ1-3 | - | 14 | - | TRBV11-1 | TGTGCCAGCAGCTTGTGGGGCCGTGGAAACACCATATATTTT | CASSLWGRGNTIYF
TRBJ1-1 | TRBD1 | 13 | - | TRBV5-1 | TGCGCCAGCAGCTCCGGGACAGGAGGTGAAGCTTTCTTT | CASSSGTGGEAFF
TRBJ2-7 | TRBD2 | 14 | - | TRBV3-1/TRBV3-2 | TGTGCCAGCTCGGGGGGGGCAACCTTTTACGAGCAGTACTTC | CASSGGATFYEQYF
TRBJ2-1 | TRBD1 | 19 | - | TRBV18 | TGTGCCAGCTCGAGGGTCGGATCAAAGGGACAGGGCTCCTACAATGAGCAGTTCTTC | CASSRVGSKGQGSYNEQFF
TRBJ2-7 | TRBD2 | 15 | - | TRBV11-3 | TGTGCCAGCAGCCCGCGGACTAGCGGGATGGGGGAGCAGTACTTC | CASSPRTSGMGEQYF
TRBJ1-4 | TRBD1 | 14 | once | TRBV6-5 | TGTGCCAGCAGTCGACAGGGGGTAGATGAAAAACTGTTTTTT | CASSRQGVDEKLFF
TRBJ1-2 | - | 15 | - | TRBV7-2 | TGTGCCAGCAGCCCGAGGACAAGGGACACTAGGGGCTACACCTTC | CASSPRTRDTRGYTF
TRBJ2-3 | TRBD2 | 17 | once | TRBV7-2 | TGTGCCAGCAGCTTAGCGTTACTAGCGGGAGATGCAGATACGCAGTATTTT | CASSLALLAGDADTQYF
TRBJ1-2 | - | 14 | - | TRBV5-4 | TGTGCCAGCAGCTTGGGACAGGCCAGGAATGGCTACACCTTC | CASSLGQARNGYTF
TRBJ1-5 | - | 14 | - | TRBV18 | TGTGCCAGCTCAAAGGGGGAAGGGAATCAGCCCCAGCATTTT | CASSKGEGNQPQHF
TRBJ1-2 | - | 12 | few | TRBV2 | TGTGCCAGCAGTGAAGAAGGGGCGGGCTACACCTTC | CASSEEGAGYTF
TRBJ1-1 | TRBD1 | 14 | once | TRBV6-2/TRBV6-3 | TGTGCCAGCAGCTCCTGGCGGGACAGGGGGGAAGCTTTCTTT | CASSSWRDRGEAFF
TRBJ1-2 | - | 11 | few | TRBV20-1 | TGCAGTGTCGAGATCCCGAGGGGCTACACCTTC | CSVEIPRGYTF
TRBJ2-3 | TRBD1 | 16 | - | TRBV2 | TGTGCCAGCAGTAAGAATCGACAGGGAAGAACAGATACGCAGTATTTT | CASSKNRQGRTDTQYF
TRBJ1-2 | TRBD1 | 17 | - | TRBV10-2 | TGCGCCAGCAGTGATCCAAGGGGGACAGGGGAAGACTATGGCTACACCTTC | CASSDPRGTGEDYGYTF
TRBJ2-7 | - | 14 | - | TRBV19 | TGTGCCAGTAGTATAGATCCACAAGCCTACGAGCAGTACTTC | CASSIDPQAYEQYF
TRBJ1-2 | - | 15 | - | TRBV5-1 | TGCGCCAGCAGCTTGGAGGTGACGGAAGAGGATGGCTACACCTTC | CASSLEVTEEDGYTF
TRBJ1-6 | - | 14 | - | TRBV6-5 | TGTGCCAGCAGCCCCCAGGGAGGTAATTCACCCCTCCACTTT | CASSPQGGNSPLHF
TRBJ2-6 | - | 13 | - | TRBV28 | TGTGCCAGCAGCACGGGGGGGGCCAACGTCCTGACTTTC | CASSTGGANVLTF
TRBJ1-6 | - | 16 | once | TRBV7-6 | TGTGCCAGCAGCCTTAACCCACGGAGTCTGAATTCACCCCTCCACTTT | CASSLNPRSLNSPLHF
TRBJ2-7 | TRBD1 | 14 | - | TRBV11-1 | TGTGCCAGCAGCCGACAGGGGGCGGTCTACGAGCAGTACTTC | CASSRQGAVYEQYF
TRBJ1-4 | - | 14 | - | TRBV11-2 | TGTGCCAGCAGCGTAGGACAGAGTAATGAAAAACTGTTTTTT | CASSVGQSNEKLFF
TRBJ2-2 | - | 16 | - | TRBV19 | TGTGCCAGTAGTATCTCCGTGACTAGTCTCACCGGGGAGCTGTTTTTT | CASSISVTSLTGELFF
TRBJ2-2 | - | 13 | - | TRBV9 | TGTGCCAGCAGCAGACAGAACACCGGGGAGCTGTTTTTT | CASSRQNTGELFF
TRBJ1-1 | TRBD1 | 14 | - | TRBV14 | TGTGCCAGCAGCCTTACAGGGGTTTACACTGAAGCTTTCTTT | CASSLTGVYTEAFF
TRBJ1-5 | - | 13 | - | TRBV14 | TGTGCCAGCAGCGCCCGGACAGATCAGCCCCAGCATTTT | CASSARTDQPQHF
TRBJ1-2 | - | 12 | - | TRBV2 | TGTGCCAGCAGTGATCCAGGGTTGGGCTACACCTTC | CASSDPGLGYTF
TRBJ1-2 | TRBD1 | 16 | - | TRBV28 | TGTGCCAGCAGTTGGCGGTCAAGGACAGGGAACTATGGCTACACCTTC | CASSWRSRTGNYGYTF
TRBJ2-7 | TRBD1 | 15 | - | TRBV6-5 | TGTGCCAGCAGTATCCGACAGGGGCTTTTCTACGAGCAGTACTTC | CASSIRQGLFYEQYF
TRBJ2-7 | TRBD2 | 16 | - | TRBV27 | TGTGCCAGCAGTTCCACTAGCGGGGGGCCACTGTACGAGCAGTACTTC | CASSSTSGGPLYEQYF